Listed here are 14 T cell receptor beta chains from one sample, sequenced in a study of radiotherapy plus CTLA-4 blockade in lung cancer. Only in-frame clones appear in the TCRdb table, and some are missing; sequencing was by immunoSEQ multiplex PCR. The table lists more than 55,000 clones, about 80% of them singletons. Material: peripheral blood, obtained from a patient treated with radiotherapy plus ipilimumab. All receptors derive from a human donor with non-small cell lung cancer whose response to radiotherapy plus ipilimumab could not be evaluated.

V is TRBV4-3 and J is TRBJ1-2, with TRBD1 matching over 9 bases. V dropped 1 base and J dropped 7; count of bases not matched to a gene: 7. CDR3 length: 15 residues. Germline V CDR1 and CDR2: LGHNA, YSLEER. The DNA of the CDR3 is TGCGCCAGCAGCCAAGGACTGACAGGGGGTGGTGGCTACACCTTC. Its protein product is CASSQGLTGGGGYTF.

The CDR3 sequence: CASSLSRDRVYEQYF. The DNA for the CDR3 is TGCGCCAGCAGCCTCTCCCGGGACAGGGTTTACGAGCAGTACTTC. The gene calls are TRBV4-3 and TRBJ2-7, with 9 bases fitting TRBD1. The CDR3 is 15 residues long. With V trimmed by 4 bases and J by 4 bases, 8 bases remained unmatched. Germline assignment: CDR1 LGHNA and CDR2 YSLEER.

CDR3 residues: CASSMGQPREAFF. The CDR3 DNA follows: TGTGCCAGTAGTATGGGCCAACCGAGAGAAGCTTTCTTT. V and J are TRBV19 and TRBJ1-1; D not certain. Germline V lookup: CDR1 LNHDA, CDR2 SQIVND (reference sequence). The V end lost 3 bases, the J end lost 8 bases, and 13 bases lay between the germline ends. This CDR3 has 13 amino acids. The full variable domain, completed using reference TRBV19 and TRBJ1-1, is DGGITQSPKYLFRKEGQNVTLSCEQNLNHDAMYWYRQDPGQGLRLIYYSQIVNDFQKGDIAEGYSVSREKKESFPLTVTSAQKNPTAFYLCASSMGQPREAFFGQGTRLTVV.

The V gene is TRBV7-8, the J gene TRBJ2-5; 12 bases map to TRBD2. Trimming took 4 bases from V and 2 from J; bases not matched to a gene: 5. The CDR3 has 16 residues. CDR1 and CDR2 from the germline V gene are SGHVS and FQNEAQ. The CDR3 bases are TGTGCCAGCAGCTCTCTAGCGGGGGGGTATCAAGAGACCCAGTACTTC. Its protein product is CASSSLAGGYQETQYF. Full variable domain (outside the CDR3, taken from reference TRBV7-8 and TRBJ2-5): GAGVSQSPRYKVAKRGQDVALRCDPISGHVSLFWYQQALGQGPEFLTYFQNEAQLDKSGLPSDRFFAERPEGSVSTLKIQRTQQEDSAVYLCASSSLAGGYQETQYFGPGTRLLVL.

V and J are TRBV13 and TRBJ1-2; D might be TRBD1 (6 bases). Germline CDR1 is PRHDT and CDR2 is FYEKMQ (reference sequence). This CDR3 region has 13 residues. The V end was cut by 5 bases, the J end by 8 bases, with 15 bases between. In DNA, the CDR3 is TGTGCCAGCAGCCACAGGGATTGGCAGGGCTACACCTTC. It translates to CASSHRDWQGYTF.

The chain combines TRBV2 with TRBJ1-1, with D hard to call. Germline assignment: CDR1 SNHLY and CDR2 FYNNEI. Trimming took 5 bases from V and 2 from J, leaving 12 bases between them. The CDR3 loop spans 14 amino acids. For the CDR3, the DNA is TGTGCCAGCAGTTCGGAACAGATAAACACTGAAGCTTTCTTT. Encoded protein: CASSSEQINTEAFF.

There are a few counts of this clone. The gene calls are TRBV7-8 and TRBJ2-5; 7 nucleotides line up with TRBD1. The germline gives CDR1 SGHVS, CDR2 FQNEAQ. CDR3 length: 13 residues. V dropped 1 base and J dropped 8; count of bases not matched to a gene: 4. This CDR3 reads CASSLEQGRTQYF. The CDR3 nucleotides read TGTGCCAGCAGCTTAGAACAGGGGAGAACCCAGTACTTC.

The chain links TRBV5-1 to TRBJ2-3; 10 bases are a match to TRBD2. J lost 4 bases, V lost 1 base, and 3 bases had no gene match. The CDR3 spans 15 residues. The germline V gene encodes CDR1 SGHRS and CDR2 YFSETQ. CDR3 region: CASSLQRGGPDTQYF. As DNA, the CDR3 is TGCGCCAGCAGCTTGCAGCGGGGGGGACCAGATACGCAGTATTTT.

The chain joins TRBV9 to TRBJ2-7; D is perhaps TRBD2 (5 bases). The V gene lost 4 bases and the J gene lost 7 bases, with 18 bases spanning the gap. CDR3 size: 14 residues. The germline CDR1 and CDR2 sequences are SGDLS and YYNGEE. This CDR3 reads CASSPSGRAEEQYF. For the CDR3, the DNA is TGTGCCAGCAGCCCTTCGGGCAGAGCGGAAGAGCAGTACTTC.

This clone has more than one count but fewer than ten. The V gene is TRBV7-2, the J gene TRBJ1-1; 7 nucleotides line up with TRBD1. V trimming: 2 bases; J trimming: 0 bases; junction bases outside the gene matches: 12. This CDR3 has 18 amino acids. Germline V CDR1 and CDR2: SGHTA, FQGNSA. The CDR3 nucleotides read TGTGCCAGCAGCTTACGGACAGGAGTGATCGGCGTGAACACTGAAGCTTTCTTT. This translates into CASSLRTGVIGVNTEAFF.

The chain carries TRBV15 and TRBJ2-7, with TRBD1 identical over 10 bases. The CDR3 contains 13 residues. With 3 bases clipped from V and 4 bases from J, the junction kept 0 bases outside the gene matches. Per the germline V gene, CDR1 is LNHNV and CDR2 is YYDKDF (reference sequence). CDR3: CATSRDRGYEQYF. The CDR3 DNA reads as TGTGCCACCAGCAGGGACAGGGGGTACGAGCAGTACTTC.

V gene TRBV19 combines with J gene TRBJ1-1; a weak D match, TRBD1 (6 bases). V was clipped by 1 base and J by 11 bases, with 11 bases between them. The CDR3 has 12 residues. The germline CDR1 and CDR2 sequences are LNHDA and SQIVND (reference sequence). In nucleotides, the CDR3 is TGTGCCAGTAGTATAGTGCAGGGGACGGCTTTCTTT. This codes for CASSIVQGTAFF.

The gene calls are TRBV10-1 and TRBJ2-7; TRBD2 agrees at 7 bases. Germline lookup yields CDR1 WNHNN and CDR2 SYGVQD (reference sequence). CDR3 length: 14 residues. After removal of 5 bases from V and 7 bases from J, the junction contained 11 bases not matched to a gene. The chain's CDR3 is CASSPGGVIYEQYF. CDR3 bases: TGCGCCAGCAGTCCGGGGGGTGTGATATATGAGCAGTACTTC.

The J gene is TRBJ2-2, the V gene TRBV5-1; TRBD1 matches 7 bases. This CDR3 comprises 17 residues. The germline CDR1 and CDR2 sequences are SGHRS and YFSETQ. With 0 bases clipped from V and 4 bases from J, the junction kept 9 bases outside the gene matches. This CDR3 reads CASSLGFDRDLTGELFF. The CDR3 DNA reads TGCGCCAGCAGCTTGGGGTTCGACAGGGACCTCACCGGGGAGCTGTTTTTT.